Below are 29 T cell receptor beta chains sequenced from a single sample in a study of T cell repertoires in cytomegalovirus infection. These receptors have no known antigen. MiXCR was run by TCRdb on the reads, yielding one entry per CDR3 protein. The data show about 83,000 distinct CDR3 sequences, 20% to 30% seen once. Sequencing was performed on CD8+ T cells from cultured PBMCs, taken from culture after CMV antigen stimulation. The receptors here all came from a human donor in good health (CMV status not recorded). Some clones in this sample may be carry-over from other donors' samples.

The CDR3 coding sequence is TGTGCCAGCAGCTCCGTCATGACAGATACGCAGTATTTT. Encoded protein: CASSSVMTDTQYF. The chain uses TRBV7-9 and TRBJ2-3; D uncertain. Trimming removed 4 bases from V and 3 bases from J, with 8 bases in between. Germline assignment: CDR1 SEHNR and CDR2 FQNEAQ (reference sequence). This CDR3 contains 13 residues.

V usage is TRBV7-9 and J usage is TRBJ2-7; no clear D gene. V was shortened by 3 bases and J by 0 bases, with 18 bases between the two germline ends. CDR1 is SEHNR and CDR2 is FQNEAQ in the germline V gene (reference sequence). CDR3 length equals 17 residues. In nucleotides, the CDR3 is TGTGCCAGCAGCTTTTTCCCCGGAGATCAGAGCTCCTACGAGCAGTACTTC. This translates into CASSFFPGDQSSYEQYF.

The chain is built from TRBV7-9 and TRBJ2-1; 12 bases fit TRBD2. V was clipped by 5 bases and J by 8 bases; unmatched bases: 10. The CDR3 runs 16 residues. CDR1 and CDR2 from the germline V gene are SEHNR and FQNEAQ (reference sequence). CDR3 bases: TGTGCCAGCAGCCCAAGGACTAGCGGGGAACGGGATGAGCAGTTCTTC. Amino acids: CASSPRTSGERDEQFF.

This chain uses TRBV12-3 or TRBV12-4 with TRBJ1-2; TRBD1 matches at 7 bases. V was clipped by 4 bases and J by 2 bases; unmatched bases: 10. This CDR3 comprises 16 residues. The CDR3 DNA reads as TGTGCCAGCAGTTCCCGGTTAAGGGGGCCGAACTATGGCTACACCTTC. It codes for CASSSRLRGPNYGYTF.

This sequence joins TRBV27 and TRBJ1-2; TRBD1 aligns across 8 bases. Germline loops: CDR1 MNHEY, CDR2 SMNVEV (reference sequence). The CDR3 covers 16 residues. The junction had 17 bases not matched to a gene; V was cut back by 7 bases and J by 7 bases. In DNA, the CDR3 is TGTGCCAGCACACAAACAGGGGGATACGCCCTGGGTGGCTACACCTTC. Its protein product is CASTQTGGYALGGYTF.

The CDR3 DNA reads as TGTGCCAGCAGCACGGACAAGGGGGGTGAGACCCAGTACTTC. Its translation is CASSTDKGGETQYF. The chain has TRBV28 and TRBJ2-5, with D perhaps being TRBD1 or TRBD2 (6 bases each). The CDR3 loop spans 14 amino acids. In germline, CDR1 is MDHEN, CDR2 SYDVKM. The V end was cut by 6 bases, the J end by 5 bases, with 16 bases between.

The table lists this clonotype with a few counts. This rearrangement joins TRBV19 to TRBJ2-2; no reliable D call. With 7 bases removed from V and 1 base from J, the gap between germline ends came to 7 bases. This CDR3 has 13 amino acids. Germline lookup yields CDR1 LNHDA and CDR2 SQIVND (reference sequence). CDR3 nucleotide sequence: TGTGCCAGTAACCCAGGGAACACCGGGGAGCTGTTTTTT. Translated: CASNPGNTGELFF.

This clonotype was picked up a small number of times. The chain combines TRBV19 with TRBJ1-6, with 7 bases aligning to TRBD1. Germline loops: CDR1 LNHDA, CDR2 SQIVND (reference sequence). V gave up 5 bases and J gave up 13 bases; unmatched junction bases: 14. CDR3 length equals 15 residues. In DNA form, the CDR3 reads TGTGCCAGTAGTGATATCCGGGACAGCTTCACGCCCCTCCACTTT. Translating gives CASSDIRDSFTPLHF.

This clonotype has only a few counts. This chain uses TRBV12-5 with TRBJ1-1; D call uncertain. From germline, CDR1 is LGHNT and CDR2 FRNRAP. The CDR3 is 12 residues long. CDR3 bases: TGTGCGGGCCGGGCAGTGAACACTGAAGCTTTCTTT. Its protein is CAGRAVNTEAFF.

This clonotype has ten or more counts. CDR3 loop: CASTSSVAGNNEQFF. CDR3 in DNA: TGTGCCAGCACCTCCTCGGTAGCGGGGAACAATGAGCAGTTCTTC. The chain links TRBV7-6 to TRBJ2-1; TRBD2 aligns across 8 bases. The ends lost 7 bases at V and 5 bases at J; junction bases unmatched: 10. Germline V gene sequence: CDR1 SGHVS, CDR2 FNYEAQ. The CDR3 runs 15 residues.

Ten or more counts support this clonotype. The chain couples TRBV4-1 to TRBJ2-1, with 7 bases lining up with TRBD2. There are 14 residues in the CDR3. V lost 0 bases to trimming and J lost 4 bases; unmatched junction nucleotides: 0. CDR1 is MGHRA and CDR2 is YSYEKL in the germline V gene. The CDR3 DNA follows: TGCGCCAGCAGCCAAGATAGCGGGTACAATGAGCAGTTCTTC. It is translated as CASSQDSGYNEQFF.

Details on this clonotype: At one end the junction does not follow the germline gene, possibly because of a read error. The chain has TRBV9 and TRBJ1-5; D remains ambiguous. The CDR3 covers 15 residues. Germline V gene sequence: CDR1 SGDLS, CDR2 YYNGEE. The CDR3 DNA sequence: TGTGTCAGCAACCCAACGGGGTCGGGTAATCAGCCCCAGCATTTT. Protein: CVSNPTGSGNQPQHF.

This clonotype occurred a few times. The chain uses TRBV6-2 or TRBV6-3 and TRBJ2-2; 14 nucleotides match TRBD2. Germline-derived CDR1 and CDR2 are MNHEY and SVGEGT. The CDR3 runs to 18 residues. V dropped 6 bases and J dropped 4; count of bases not matched to a gene: 10. CDR3 sequence reads: CASSRGLAGESVTGELFF. CDR3 in DNA: TGTGCCAGCAGCCGGGGACTAGCGGGAGAGTCTGTCACCGGGGAGCTGTTTTTT.

There are a few counts of this clonotype. The chain has TRBV27 and TRBJ1-2, with a possible D match to TRBD1 (5 bases). CDR1 is MNHEY, CDR2 SMNVEV, per germline (reference sequence). V shed 5 bases and J shed 6 bases, with 19 bases lying between them. The CDR3 length is 15 residues. This CDR3 reads CASSPTVQGWDGYTF. The CDR3 nucleotides read TGTGCCAGCAGTCCAACCGTTCAGGGCTGGGATGGCTACACCTTC.

This clonotype has a count of ten or more. The J gene is TRBJ1-5, the V gene TRBV7-8; D perhaps matches TRBD1 (5 bases). The CDR3 length is 17 residues. The germline V gene has CDR1 SGHVS and CDR2 FQNEAQ. Trimming took 1 base from V and 0 from J, leaving 13 bases between them. The CDR3, as DNA: TGTGCCAGCAGCTTAGTTGGGTCAGGGACTAGCAATCAGCCCCAGCATTTT. It yields the protein CASSLVGSGTSNQPQHF. The variable domain in full, with the rest retrieved from reference TRBV7-8 and TRBJ1-5, is GAGVSQSPRYKVAKRGQDVALRCDPISGHVSLFWYQQALGQGPEFLTYFQNEAQLDKSGLPSDRFFAERPEGSVSTLKIQRTQQEDSAVYLCASSLVGSGTSNQPQHFGDGTRLSIL.

The rearrangement joins TRBV10-3 to TRBJ2-7; 9 bases line up with TRBD2. There are 12 residues in the CDR3. J was trimmed by 3 bases and V by 10 bases; bases with no gene match: 4. CDR1 is ENHRY, CDR2 SYGVKD, per germline. This CDR3 is CASGGASYEQYF. CDR3 nucleotide sequence: TGTGCCAGCGGGGGGGCTAGCTACGAGCAGTACTTC.

The table lists this clonotype with a few counts. The chain combines TRBV16 with TRBJ1-2; D is unclear. CDR3 length: 12 residues. Germline CDR1 reads KGHSY; CDR2 reads FQNENV. Trimming shortened V by 1 base and J by 6 bases, and 6 bases separated the two germline ends. The DNA for the CDR3 is TGTGCCAGCAGCCAATTTACGGATGGCTACACCTTC. It yields the protein CASSQFTDGYTF.

On this clonotype itself: A much larger clone differs from this one at a single base, so this may be a read error. J is TRBJ2-7 and V is TRBV11-3; D is uncertain. The V gene's germline CDR1 is SGHNT and CDR2 YENEEA. This CDR3 spans 13 amino acids. The CDR3 DNA sequence: TGTGCCTGCAGCTTAACGCGATGGGACGAGCAGTACTTC. This encodes CACSLTRWDEQYF.

CDR3 residues: CASSPGNQGDTQYF. The DNA of the CDR3 is TGTGCCAGCAGTCCGGGGAATCAGGGAGATACGCAGTATTTT. The gene calls are TRBV2 and TRBJ2-3; D assignment may be TRBD1 or TRBD2 (5 bases each). The germline V and J ends were trimmed by 5 bases and 5 bases, with 14 bases remaining between them. CDR1 SNHLY and CDR2 FYNNEI come from the germline V gene. This CDR3 has 14 amino acids.

Worth noting for this clonotype: One base away lies a much larger clone, so this may be a sequencing read error. CDR3 DNA: TGTGCCAGTATTCTCCCCTGGGCAGGCTTGGACAATCAGCCCCAGCATTTT. It codes for CASILPWAGLDNQPQHF. The genes are TRBV19 and TRBJ1-5; unclear D gene. This CDR3 is 17 amino acids long. Per the germline V gene, CDR1 is LNHDA and CDR2 is SQIVND (reference sequence). V gave up 7 bases and J gave up 3 bases, with 22 bases separating them.

This clonotype occurred a few times. The chain employs TRBV27 and TRBJ1-2, with a possible D match to TRBD1 (6 bases). CDR1 and CDR2 from the germline V gene are MNHEY and SMNVEV (reference sequence). Trimming took 3 bases from V and 7 from J, leaving 12 bases between them. This CDR3 region has 13 residues. Written as DNA, the CDR3 is TGTGCCAGCAGTTTCGGGGGCCTTGGTGGCTACACCTTC. Residues: CASSFGGLGGYTF.

The rearrangement uses TRBV20-1 and TRBJ1-1; 9 bases agree with TRBD1. This CDR3 is 13 amino acids long. Germline lookup yields CDR1 DFQATT and CDR2 SNEGSKA (reference sequence). The J segment lost 1 base and the V segment lost 6 bases, leaving 3 bases of the junction unmatched. The CDR3 region is CSAIQGANTEAFF. CDR3 coding DNA: TGCAGTGCCATACAGGGGGCGAACACTGAAGCTTTCTTT.

This chain uses TRBV30 with TRBJ1-2, with 9 bases identical to TRBD1. The junction had 6 bases not matched to a gene; V was cut back by 5 bases and J by 5 bases. CDR1 and CDR2 from the germline V gene are GTSNPN and SVGIG (reference sequence). The CDR3 spans 13 residues. The CDR3 region is CAWGGQGLYGYTF. The CDR3 nucleotides read TGTGCCTGGGGGGGACAGGGTTTATATGGCTACACCTTC.

The table lists this clonotype with a few counts. The genes are TRBV11-2 and TRBJ2-2; D may match TRBD1 or TRBD2 (6 bases each). This CDR3 is built from 16 residues. Germline lookup yields CDR1 SGHAT and CDR2 FQNNGV. Deletions cut 1 base from V and 4 bases from J, with 13 bases between. CDR3 in DNA: TGTGCCAGCAGCTTAGGTGGGGGGCTGGTCACCGGGGAGCTGTTTTTT. Translated: CASSLGGGLVTGELFF.

At least ten counts were recorded for this clonotype. The genes are TRBV4-3 and TRBJ2-2, with no clear D. Trimming took 0 bases from V and 9 from J, leaving 8 bases between them. Germline V gives CDR1 LGHNA, CDR2 YSLEER. The CDR3 extends over 13 amino acids. The CDR3 loop is CASSQDVGWELFF. DNA of the CDR3: TGCGCCAGCAGCCAAGATGTAGGCTGGGAGCTGTTTTTT.

The chain recombines TRBV6-4 with TRBJ1-6; a weak D match, TRBD1 (5 bases). This CDR3 is 16 amino acids long. V lost 6 bases and J lost 5, with 17 bases in between. Looked up from germline, CDR1 is MRHNA and CDR2 is SNTAGT. The CDR3: CASRADWGLDNSPLHF. CDR3 DNA: TGTGCCAGCAGGGCCGACTGGGGACTCGATAATTCACCCCTCCACTTT.

This chain connects TRBV7-9 to TRBJ2-5, with D possibly matching TRBD2 (6 bases). V was shortened by 2 bases and J by 0 bases, with 16 bases between the two germline ends. Per the germline V gene, CDR1 is SEHNR and CDR2 is FQNEAQ (reference sequence). The CDR3 runs 17 residues. The CDR3 region is CASSLNDGGPYQETQYF. In DNA form, the CDR3 reads TGTGCCAGCAGCTTAAACGACGGGGGACCGTACCAAGAGACCCAGTACTTC.

The V and J genes are TRBV6-4 and TRBJ1-4; D unresolved. This CDR3 comprises 14 residues. Germline CDR1 MRHNA, CDR2 SNTAGT. Trimming shortened V by 4 bases and J by 8 bases, and 14 bases separated the two germline ends. The chain's CDR3 is CASSVDGEGEKLFF. In DNA, the CDR3 is TGTGCCAGCAGTGTGGACGGTGAGGGCGAAAAACTGTTTTTT.

This clonotype was observed at least ten times. The chain recombines TRBV7-6 with TRBJ2-3, with 8 bases identical to TRBD1. Germline values: CDR1 SGHVS, CDR2 FNYEAQ. This CDR3 has 15 amino acids. V lost 6 bases, J lost 0 bases, and 5 bases stayed unmatched. The CDR3 protein is CASRDRETSTDTQYF. The DNA of the CDR3 is TGTGCCAGCAGGGACAGGGAGACTAGCACAGATACGCAGTATTTT.